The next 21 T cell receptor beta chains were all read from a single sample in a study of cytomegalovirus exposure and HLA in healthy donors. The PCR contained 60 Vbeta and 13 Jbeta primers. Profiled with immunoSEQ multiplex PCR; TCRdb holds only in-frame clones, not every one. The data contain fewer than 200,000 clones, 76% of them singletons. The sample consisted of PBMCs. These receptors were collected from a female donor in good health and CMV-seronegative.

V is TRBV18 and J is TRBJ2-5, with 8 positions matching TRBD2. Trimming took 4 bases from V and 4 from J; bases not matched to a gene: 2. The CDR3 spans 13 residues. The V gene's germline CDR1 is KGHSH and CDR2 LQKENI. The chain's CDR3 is CASSLRGGETQYF. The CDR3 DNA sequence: TGTGCCAGCTCACTCCGGGGGGGAGAGACCCAGTACTTC.

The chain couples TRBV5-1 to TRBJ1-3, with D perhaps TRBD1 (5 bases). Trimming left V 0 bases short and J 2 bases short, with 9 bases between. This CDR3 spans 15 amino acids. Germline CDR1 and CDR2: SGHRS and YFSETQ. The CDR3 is CASSLEGAPGNTIYF. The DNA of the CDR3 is TGCGCCAGCAGCTTGGAAGGGGCGCCTGGAAACACCATATATTTT.

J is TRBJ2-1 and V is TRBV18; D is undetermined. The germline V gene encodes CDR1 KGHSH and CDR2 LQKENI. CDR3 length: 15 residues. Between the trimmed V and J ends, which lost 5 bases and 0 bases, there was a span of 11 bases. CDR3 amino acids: CASSGIISSYNEQFF. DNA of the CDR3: TGTGCCAGCTCAGGTATTATTAGCTCCTACAATGAGCAGTTCTTC.

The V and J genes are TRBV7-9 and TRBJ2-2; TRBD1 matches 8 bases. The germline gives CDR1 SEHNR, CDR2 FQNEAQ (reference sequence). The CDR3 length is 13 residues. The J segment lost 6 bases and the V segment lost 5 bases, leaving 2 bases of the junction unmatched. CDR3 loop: CASSPGQAGELFF. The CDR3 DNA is TGTGCCAGCAGCCCGGGACAGGCCGGGGAGCTGTTTTTT.

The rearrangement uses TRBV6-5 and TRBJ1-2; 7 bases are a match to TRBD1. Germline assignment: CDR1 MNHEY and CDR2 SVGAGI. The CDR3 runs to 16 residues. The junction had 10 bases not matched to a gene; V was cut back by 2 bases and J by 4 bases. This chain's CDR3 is CASSYGSTGLGYGYTF. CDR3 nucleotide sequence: TGTGCCAGCAGTTACGGTTCGACAGGGCTTGGCTATGGCTACACCTTC.

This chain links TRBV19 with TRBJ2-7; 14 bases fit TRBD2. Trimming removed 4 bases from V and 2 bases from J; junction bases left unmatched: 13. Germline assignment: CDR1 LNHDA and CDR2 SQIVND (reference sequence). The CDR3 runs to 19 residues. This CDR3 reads CASSTFPPGLAGAPYEQYF. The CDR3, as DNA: TGTGCCAGTAGTACCTTCCCTCCGGGACTAGCGGGAGCCCCCTACGAGCAGTACTTC.

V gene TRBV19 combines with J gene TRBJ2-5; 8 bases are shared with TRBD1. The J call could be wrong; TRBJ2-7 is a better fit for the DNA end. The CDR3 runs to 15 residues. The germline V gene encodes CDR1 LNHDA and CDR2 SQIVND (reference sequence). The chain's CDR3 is CASSIGQGPDYEQYF. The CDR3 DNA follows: TGTGCCAGTAGTATAGGACAGGGGCCGGACTACGAGCAGTACTTC.

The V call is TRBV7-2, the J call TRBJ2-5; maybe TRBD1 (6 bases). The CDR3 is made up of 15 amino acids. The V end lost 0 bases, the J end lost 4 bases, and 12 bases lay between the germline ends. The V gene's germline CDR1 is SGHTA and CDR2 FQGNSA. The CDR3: CASSLAQSRGETQYF. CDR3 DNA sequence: TGTGCCAGCAGCTTAGCGCAATCCAGGGGAGAGACCCAGTACTTC.

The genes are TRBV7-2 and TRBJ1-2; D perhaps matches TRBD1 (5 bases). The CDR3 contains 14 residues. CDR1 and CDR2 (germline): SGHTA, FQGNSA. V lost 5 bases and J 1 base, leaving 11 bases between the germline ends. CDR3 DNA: TGTGCCAGCAGCCATACAGGAAGTAACTATGGCTACACCTTC. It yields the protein CASSHTGSNYGYTF. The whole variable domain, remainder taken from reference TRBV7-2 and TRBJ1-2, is GAGVSQSPSNKVTEKGKDVELRCDPISGHTALYWYRQSLGQGLEFLIYFQGNSAPDKSGLPSDRFSAERTGGSVSTLTIQRTQQEDSAVYLCASSHTGSNYGYTFGSGTRLTVV.

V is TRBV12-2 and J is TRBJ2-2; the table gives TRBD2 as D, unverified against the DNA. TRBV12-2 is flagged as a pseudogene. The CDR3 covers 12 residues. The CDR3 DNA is TGTGCAAGTCCCGTCGAGACCGGGGAGCTGTTTTTT. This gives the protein CASPVETGELFF.

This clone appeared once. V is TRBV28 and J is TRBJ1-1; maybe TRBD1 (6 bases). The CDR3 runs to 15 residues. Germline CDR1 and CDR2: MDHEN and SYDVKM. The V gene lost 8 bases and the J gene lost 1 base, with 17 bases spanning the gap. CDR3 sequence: CASPPDSNRNTEAFF. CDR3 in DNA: TGTGCCAGCCCCCCGGACAGCAACAGGAACACTGAAGCTTTCTTT.

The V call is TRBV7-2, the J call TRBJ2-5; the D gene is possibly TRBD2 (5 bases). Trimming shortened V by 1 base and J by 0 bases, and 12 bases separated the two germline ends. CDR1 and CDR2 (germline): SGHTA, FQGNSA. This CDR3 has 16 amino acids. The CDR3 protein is CASSLGVGKNQETQYF. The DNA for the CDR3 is TGTGCCAGCAGCTTAGGAGTCGGGAAAAACCAAGAGACCCAGTACTTC.

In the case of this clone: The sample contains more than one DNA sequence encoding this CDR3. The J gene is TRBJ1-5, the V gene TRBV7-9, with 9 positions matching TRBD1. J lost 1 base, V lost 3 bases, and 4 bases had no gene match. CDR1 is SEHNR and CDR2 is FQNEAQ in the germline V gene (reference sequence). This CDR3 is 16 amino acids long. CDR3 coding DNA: TGTGCCAGCAGCTTGGGGACAGGGTCGAGCAATCAGCCCCAGCATTTT. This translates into CASSLGTGSSNQPQHF.

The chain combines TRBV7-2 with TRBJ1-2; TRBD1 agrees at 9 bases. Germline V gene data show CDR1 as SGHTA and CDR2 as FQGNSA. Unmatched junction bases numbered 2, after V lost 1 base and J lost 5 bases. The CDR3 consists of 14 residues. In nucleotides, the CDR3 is TGTGCCAGCAGCTTAGGGGGGACAGGGTATGGCTACACCTTC. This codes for CASSLGGTGYGYTF.

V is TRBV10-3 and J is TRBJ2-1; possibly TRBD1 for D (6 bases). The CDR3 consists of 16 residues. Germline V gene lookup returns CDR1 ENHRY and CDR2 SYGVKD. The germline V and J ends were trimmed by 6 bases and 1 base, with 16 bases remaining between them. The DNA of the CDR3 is TGTGCCATCAGCGACCCGGGCGGACAGTCCTACAATGAGCAGTTCTTC. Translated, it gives CAISDPGGQSYNEQFF.

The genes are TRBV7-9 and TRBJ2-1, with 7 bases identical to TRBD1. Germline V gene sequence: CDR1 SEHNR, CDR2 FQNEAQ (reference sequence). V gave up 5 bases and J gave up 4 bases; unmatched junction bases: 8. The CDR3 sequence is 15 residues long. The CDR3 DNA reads TGTGCCAGCAGCGTACAGGGGTCCTCGTACAATGAGCAGTTCTTC. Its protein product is CASSVQGSSYNEQFF.

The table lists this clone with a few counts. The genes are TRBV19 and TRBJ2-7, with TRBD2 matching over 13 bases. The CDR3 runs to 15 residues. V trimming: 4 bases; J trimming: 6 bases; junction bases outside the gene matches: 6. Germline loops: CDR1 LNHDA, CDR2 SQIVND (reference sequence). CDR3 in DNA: TGTGCCAGTAGTACAGGACTAGCGGGAGAGTCCGAGCAGTACTTC. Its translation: CASSTGLAGESEQYF.

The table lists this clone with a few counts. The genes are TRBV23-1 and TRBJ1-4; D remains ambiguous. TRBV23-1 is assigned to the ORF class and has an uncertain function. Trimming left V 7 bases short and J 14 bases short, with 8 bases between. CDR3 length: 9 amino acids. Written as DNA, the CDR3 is TGCGCCAGCATCCTAGAGCTGTTTTTT. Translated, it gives CASILELFF.

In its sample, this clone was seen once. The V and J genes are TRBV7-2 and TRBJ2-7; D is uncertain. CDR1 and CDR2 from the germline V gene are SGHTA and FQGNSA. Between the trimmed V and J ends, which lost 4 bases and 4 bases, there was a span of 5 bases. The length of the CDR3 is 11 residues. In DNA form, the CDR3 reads TGTGCCAGCAGCTCAGTTTACGAGCAGTACTTC. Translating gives CASSSVYEQYF.

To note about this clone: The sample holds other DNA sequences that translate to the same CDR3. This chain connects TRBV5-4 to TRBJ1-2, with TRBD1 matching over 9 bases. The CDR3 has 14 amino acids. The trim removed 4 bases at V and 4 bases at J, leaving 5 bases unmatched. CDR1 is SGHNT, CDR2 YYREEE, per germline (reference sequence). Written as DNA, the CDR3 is TGTGCCAGCAGCCCTGACAGGGGGAGCTATGGCTACACCTTC. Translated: CASSPDRGSYGYTF. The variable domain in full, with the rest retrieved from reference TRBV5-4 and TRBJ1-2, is ETGVTQSPTHLIKTRGQQVTLRCSSQSGHNTVSWYQQALGQGPQFIFQYYREEENGRGNFPPRFSGLQFPNYSSELNVNALELDDSALYLCASSPDRGSYGYTFGSGTRLTVV.

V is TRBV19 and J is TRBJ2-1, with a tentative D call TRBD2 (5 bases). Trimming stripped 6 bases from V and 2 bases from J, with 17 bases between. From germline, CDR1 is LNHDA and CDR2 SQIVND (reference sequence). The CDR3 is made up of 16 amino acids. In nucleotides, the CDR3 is TGTGCCAGTAGCACCGGAGGCCAGCGCCCCTACAATGAGCAGTTCTTC. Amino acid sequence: CASSTGGQRPYNEQFF.